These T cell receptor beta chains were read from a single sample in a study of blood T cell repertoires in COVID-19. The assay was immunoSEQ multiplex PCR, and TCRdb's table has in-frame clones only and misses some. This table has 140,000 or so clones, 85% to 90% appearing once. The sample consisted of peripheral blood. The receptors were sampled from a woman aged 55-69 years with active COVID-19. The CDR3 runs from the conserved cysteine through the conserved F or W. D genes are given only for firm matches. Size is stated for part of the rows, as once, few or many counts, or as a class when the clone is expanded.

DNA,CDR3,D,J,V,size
TGTGCCAGCAGCTTAGGGGGCGGCGGGAGGGCCCCAGATACGCAGTATTTT,CASSLGGGGRAPDTQYF,TRBD2,TRBJ2-3,TRBV7-2,NA
TGTGCCAGCAGCGAGACAGCGAGCCAAGAGACCCAGTACTTC,CASSETASQETQYF,NA,TRBJ2-5,TRBV21-1,NA
TGTGCCAGCAGCTTAATCGAGGAGACCCAGTACTTC,CASSLIEETQYF,NA,TRBJ2-5,TRBV7-9,NA
TGTGCCAGCAGCTCATCCCCCGCTCAAATCCCCCCTAACAATGAGCAGTTCTTC,CASSSSPAQIPPNNEQFF,NA,TRBJ2-1,TRBV7-2,NA
TGTGCCAGCAGCCCTCGAAAGGGCGGGGGAGCGTCTCCCTACAATGAGCAGTTCTTC,CASSPRKGGGASPYNEQFF,TRBD2,TRBJ2-1,TRBV5-4,NA
TGTGCCAGCAGTGGTGGTGGGGGCGCGTATGAAAAACTGTTTTTT,CASSGGGGAYEKLFF,NA,TRBJ1-4,TRBV28,NA
TGCGCCAGCAGCCAAGATGGCCTTCCCGTGGCCGGGGAGCTGTTTTTT,CASSQDGLPVAGELFF,NA,TRBJ2-2,TRBV4-1,NA
TGTGCCAGCAGCCAAGAAAGACAGGGCGTCTATGGCTACACCTTC,CASSQERQGVYGYTF,TRBD1,TRBJ1-2,TRBV3-1/TRBV3-2,NA
TGTGCCAGCAGGTCGGGACTAGCGGGCCTCTACGAGCAGTACTTC,CASRSGLAGLYEQYF,TRBD2,TRBJ2-7,TRBV27,few
TGCGCCAGCAGCCAAGATCTACGGGAGGGCCTACAGGGGAAAGATACGCAGTATTTT,CASSQDLREGLQGKDTQYF,NA,TRBJ2-3,TRBV4-3,few
TGTGCCAGCAGCGATGCTAGCGGGAGTTTCGGATGGCAAGAGACCCAGTACTTC,CASSDASGSFGWQETQYF,TRBD2,TRBJ2-5,TRBV9,NA
TGTGCCAGCAGTTTATACCGGGACAGGGGTCAGGAGACCCAGTACTTC,CASSLYRDRGQETQYF,TRBD1,TRBJ2-5,TRBV27,NA
TGTGCCATCAGTCCCGGACAGGGCCCAAATTCACCCCTCCACTTT,CAISPGQGPNSPLHF,TRBD1,TRBJ1-6,TRBV10-3,NA
TGTGCCAGCAGCTCACGACAGTATGGCTACACCTTC,CASSSRQYGYTF,NA,TRBJ1-2,TRBV28,NA
TGTGCCAGCAGCGCCCCTATTGGCCTAGCGGACTCCTACGAGCAGTACTTC,CASSAPIGLADSYEQYF,TRBD2,TRBJ2-7,TRBV7-2,once
TGTGCCAGCAGCAGGGAGGGGACACGAACCACCGGGGAGCTGTTTTTT,CASSREGTRTTGELFF,NA,TRBJ2-2,TRBV7-2,NA
TGTGCCAGCAGCCATGTCGGGGGGACATCATCACGCCCTAGCTACGAGCAGTACTTC,CASSHVGGTSSRPSYEQYF,NA,TRBJ2-7,TRBV7-2,NA
TGTGCCAGTAACAGGAGACACCGGCCTAGCACAGATACGCAGTATTTT,CASNRRHRPSTDTQYF,NA,TRBJ2-3,TRBV19,NA
TGTGCCACCAGCGTTCAACACCAGGGGAATCAGCCCCAGCATTTT,CATSVQHQGNQPQHF,NA,TRBJ1-5,TRBV15,NA
TGTGCCAGCAGCCAATCTCGGTCTGGTGAGCAGTTCTTC,CASSQSRSGEQFF,NA,TRBJ2-1,TRBV3-1/TRBV3-2,NA
TGTGCCAGCAGCTTAGAAGGACAGTTCACAGATACGCAGTATTTT,CASSLEGQFTDTQYF,NA,TRBJ2-3,TRBV7-8,NA
TGTGCCGGACTTGGGACAGAATACAATGAGCAGTTCTTC,CAGLGTEYNEQFF,TRBD1,TRBJ2-1,TRBV6-5,NA
TGTGCCAGCAGTTACACCGGGACTAGCAACGAGCAGTACTTC,CASSYTGTSNEQYF,TRBD2,TRBJ2-7,TRBV27,NA
TGTGCCAGCAGCTTAGTTGCCAGTCCCCAGGGCTCCTACGAGCAGTACTTC,CASSLVASPQGSYEQYF,NA,TRBJ2-7,TRBV11-2,NA
TGCGCCAGCAGCTTGGCCGGGACTAGCGGGATCCCACTTAGCACAGATACGCAGTATTTT,CASSLAGTSGIPLSTDTQYF,TRBD2,TRBJ2-3,TRBV5-1,NA
TGTGCCAGCAGTCCTGCTGGGAGGGATCCGTACGAGCAGTACTTC,CASSPAGRDPYEQYF,TRBD2,TRBJ2-7,TRBV5-4,few
TGTGCCAGCAAGCTATTTGACAGTGATAATTGGGCCTACACCTTC,CASKLFDSDNWAYTF,NA,TRBJ1-2,TRBV6-5,NA
TGTGCCAGCAGCTTAGCCGGTAGTTCCGGGGAGCTGTTTTTT,CASSLAGSSGELFF,NA,TRBJ2-2,TRBV11-3,NA
TGCGCCAGCAGCTTGGAGGGGGCGTGGACTGAAGCTTTCTTT,CASSLEGAWTEAFF,TRBD1,TRBJ1-1,TRBV5-1,NA
TGTGCCAGCAGCCTGCTGACAGCGCCTGGGATAGGTGAGCAGTACTTC,CASSLLTAPGIGEQYF,NA,TRBJ2-7,TRBV5-6,NA
TGTGCCAGCAGCGTAGCAGACATCCATTCACCCCTCCACTTT,CASSVADIHSPLHF,NA,TRBJ1-6,TRBV9,NA
TGTGCCAGCAGTTTAAGTGGCCAGGGGAATGAGCAGTTCTTC,CASSLSGQGNEQFF,NA,TRBJ2-1,TRBV28,once
TGTGCCAGCAGCCTACCCGACAGGGGCGTAAACATTCAGTACTTC,CASSLPDRGVNIQYF,TRBD1,TRBJ2-4,TRBV3-1/TRBV3-2,NA
TGTGCCAGCAGGCAAACTAGCGGGAGGGCTACCGGGGAGCTGTTTTTT,CASRQTSGRATGELFF,TRBD2,TRBJ2-2,TRBV27,once
TGTGCCAGCAGCCTCATCCGGGGTACCAATGAAAAACTGTTTTTT,CASSLIRGTNEKLFF,NA,TRBJ1-4,TRBV27,NA
TGTGCCAGCAGCTTCCGGGACAGGGCCTATGGCTACACCTTC,CASSFRDRAYGYTF,TRBD1,TRBJ1-2,TRBV3-1/TRBV3-2,NA
TGTGCCAGCAGCTCCGGGACAGGAAGTTATGGCTACACCTTC,CASSSGTGSYGYTF,TRBD1,TRBJ1-2,TRBV5-6,NA
TGTGCCAGCAGCCGAGGGGGCGGTCAGCCCCAGCATTTT,CASSRGGGQPQHF,TRBD1,TRBJ1-5,TRBV3-1/TRBV3-2,NA
TGTGCCAGCTCTAGAAAACAGGTCTATGGCTACACCTTC,CASSRKQVYGYTF,NA,TRBJ1-2,TRBV27,NA
TGTGCCAGTAGTATCAGCCCCGAGGGATACGAGCAGTACTTC,CASSISPEGYEQYF,NA,TRBJ2-7,TRBV19,once
TGCGCCAGCAGCCAAGATGCCGGGAGCACAGATACGCAGTATTTT,CASSQDAGSTDTQYF,NA,TRBJ2-3,TRBV4-3,NA
TGTGCCAGCAGCACGAGGACGGGGAAGGGCACTGAAGCTTTCTTT,CASSTRTGKGTEAFF,NA,TRBJ1-1,TRBV11-1,NA
TGTGCCAGCTGCGCCCCACTAAACGGGAGAACCTACGAGCAGTACTTC,CASCAPLNGRTYEQYF,NA,TRBJ2-7,TRBV28,NA
TGTGCCAGCAGTACGATAAGGACTAGCGGGAGGGCAGATACGCAGTATTTT,CASSTIRTSGRADTQYF,TRBD2,TRBJ2-3,TRBV27,NA
TGTGCCAGTAGGGCCGGGGTTCGCTATGGCTACACCTTC,CASRAGVRYGYTF,NA,TRBJ1-2,TRBV19,NA
TGCGCCAGCAGCCTGGGGTCGGGAGGGTTCACAGATACGCAGTATTTT,CASSLGSGGFTDTQYF,TRBD2,TRBJ2-3,TRBV5-1,once
TGTGCCAGCAGTAGACAGGGTAGGTATGGCTACACCTTC,CASSRQGRYGYTF,NA,TRBJ1-2,TRBV21-1,NA
TGTGCCAGCAGCTTGAACAGGGGACAAGAGACCCAGTACTTC,CASSLNRGQETQYF,TRBD1,TRBJ2-5,TRBV7-2,NA
TGCGCCAGCAGCCAAGAACCGGGACTAGTAGCCGGGGAGCTGTTTTTT,CASSQEPGLVAGELFF,TRBD2,TRBJ2-2,TRBV4-3,NA
TGTGCCAGCAGTTATTTGGCTAGCACAGATACGCAGTATTTT,CASSYLASTDTQYF,NA,TRBJ2-3,TRBV6-2/TRBV6-3,NA
TGTGCCACCAGCAGGAGACCGAGTTTGGGAACATTCGAGGGTCAGCCCCAGCATTTT,CATSRRPSLGTFEGQPQHF,NA,TRBJ1-5,TRBV15,NA
TGTGCCAGCAGTAGGGACAGGGGGATACCCTACGAGCAGTACTTC,CASSRDRGIPYEQYF,TRBD1,TRBJ2-7,TRBV6-5,NA
TGCGCCAGCAGCTCCCGACAAGAGAGAACCGGGGAGCTGTTTTTT,CASSSRQERTGELFF,NA,TRBJ2-2,TRBV5-1,NA
TGTGCCAGCAGTTTATCTACAGGGTCCTATGGCTACACCTTC,CASSLSTGSYGYTF,NA,TRBJ1-2,TRBV28,NA
TGTGCCAGCACCATGAGGGACTTTGCCACAGATACGCAGTATTTT,CASTMRDFATDTQYF,NA,TRBJ2-3,TRBV28,NA
TGTGCCAGCAGCGGTGGAGGAGGGCGACTAGCGGGAGGCTACGAGCAGTACTTC,CASSGGGGRLAGGYEQYF,TRBD2,TRBJ2-7,TRBV5-4,NA
TGTGCCAGCAGCCAAGGCCGCGGGGGAGGCACGCAGTATTTT,CASSQGRGGGTQYF,TRBD2,TRBJ2-3,TRBV3-1/TRBV3-2,NA